The text below deals with one TCR beta chain. Its antigen is not known. CDR3 size: 17 residues. As to treatment: approximately 10-day PBMC culture with coronavirus spike peptide pools or control peptides (ViraFEST assay). This sample was taken from a study of vaccination and CD4 T cells after COVID-19. Overall study: Treatment of control cultures consisted of a CEFX pool, an HIV-1 Nef pool, or no peptide. Study conclusions and caveats: SARS-CoV-2-reactive clonotypes rose nonsignificantly, with the median going from roughly 19 to 38.

Sequenced with the Oncomine TCR Beta short-read assay was DNA taken from cultured CD4+ T cells. One entry per CDR3 protein, called by TCRdb with MiXCR from the PCR reads. The sample holds about 19,000 distinct CDR3 sequences, about three fifths seen once. The chain joins TRBV21-1 to TRBJ1-1. TRBV21-1 is an annotated pseudogene. The receptor comes from a human donor who had recovered from COVID-19. The specimen was CD4+ T cells from blood, cultured in vitro. The CDR3 spells CASSTSVYYKSGTEAFF. Here the CDR3 DNA reads TGTGCCAGCAGCACTTCCGTATATTACAAGTCGGGCACTGAAGCTTTCTTT.